This T cell receptor beta chain was sequenced for a study of blood T cell repertoires in COVID-19. Looking at the study overall: There were acute and convalescent COVID-19 samples, and they came from the United States, Italy and Spain.

Cohorts were determined from participant-reported clinical history. Per the original methods: Nucleated cell number was recorded as an estimate derived from reference gene primer amplification. Assay used: immunoSEQ multiplex PCR; TCRdb lists only in-frame clones, some missing. D and trimming come from the DNA, and the V and J calls and clone size come from that table. The data show 380,000 or so clones, roughly 90% seen once. There are 15 residues in the CDR3. CDR1 is SGHTA and CDR2 is FQGTGA in the germline V gene. V was clipped by 2 bases and J by 8 bases; unmatched bases: 10. This chain links TRBV7-3 with TRBJ1-2; TRBD1 agrees at 8 bases. Sequencing input: PBMCs or T cells enriched from blood (not recorded which). The receptor's source is a woman aged 25 to 45 with acute COVID-19. CDR3 DNA: TGTGCCAGCAGCTTATCCGGGACAGGAGGATCGGGCTACACCTTC. It yields the protein CASSLSGTGGSGYTF.